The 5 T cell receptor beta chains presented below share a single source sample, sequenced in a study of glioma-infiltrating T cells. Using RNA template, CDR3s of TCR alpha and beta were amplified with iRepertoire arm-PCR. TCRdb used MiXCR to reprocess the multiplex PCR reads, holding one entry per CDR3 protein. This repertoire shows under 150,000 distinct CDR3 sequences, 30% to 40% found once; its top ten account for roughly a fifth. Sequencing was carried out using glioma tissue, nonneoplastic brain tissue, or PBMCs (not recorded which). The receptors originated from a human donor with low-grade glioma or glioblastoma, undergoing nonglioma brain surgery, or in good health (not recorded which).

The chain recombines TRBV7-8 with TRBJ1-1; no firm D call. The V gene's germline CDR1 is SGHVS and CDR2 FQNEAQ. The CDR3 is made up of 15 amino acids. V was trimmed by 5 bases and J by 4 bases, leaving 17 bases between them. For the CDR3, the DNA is TGTGCCAGCAGCCCACTAGTTGGGGAGGGCACTGAAGCTTTCTTT. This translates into CASSPLVGEGTEAFF.

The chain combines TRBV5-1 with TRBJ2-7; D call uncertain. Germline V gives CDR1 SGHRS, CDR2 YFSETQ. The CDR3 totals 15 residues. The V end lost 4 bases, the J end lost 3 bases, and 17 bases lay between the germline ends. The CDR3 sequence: CASSPGPVLNYEQYF. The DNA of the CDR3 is TGCGCCAGCAGCCCAGGACCGGTTCTGAACTACGAGCAGTACTTC.

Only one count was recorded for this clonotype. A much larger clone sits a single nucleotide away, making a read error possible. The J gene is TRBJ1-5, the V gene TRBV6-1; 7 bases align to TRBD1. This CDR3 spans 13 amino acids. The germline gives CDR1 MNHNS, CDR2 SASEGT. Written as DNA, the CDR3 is TGTGCCAGCAGTGAGGGACAGCTTCAGCCCCGGCATTTT. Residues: CASSEGQLQPRHF.

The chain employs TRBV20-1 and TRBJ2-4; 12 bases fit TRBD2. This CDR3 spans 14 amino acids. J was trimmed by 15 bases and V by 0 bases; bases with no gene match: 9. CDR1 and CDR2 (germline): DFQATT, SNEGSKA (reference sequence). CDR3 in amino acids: CSARDRLAGAYPYF. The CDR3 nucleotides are TGCAGTGCTAGAGATCGACTAGCGGGGGCCTACCCGTACTTC.

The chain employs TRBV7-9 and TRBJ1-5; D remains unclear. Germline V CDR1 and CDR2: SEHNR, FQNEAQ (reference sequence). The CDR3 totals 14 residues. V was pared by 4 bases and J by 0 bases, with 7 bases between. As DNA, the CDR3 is TGTGCCAGCAGCTCCAGCGATAGCAATCAGCCCCAGCATTTT. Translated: CASSSSDSNQPQHF.